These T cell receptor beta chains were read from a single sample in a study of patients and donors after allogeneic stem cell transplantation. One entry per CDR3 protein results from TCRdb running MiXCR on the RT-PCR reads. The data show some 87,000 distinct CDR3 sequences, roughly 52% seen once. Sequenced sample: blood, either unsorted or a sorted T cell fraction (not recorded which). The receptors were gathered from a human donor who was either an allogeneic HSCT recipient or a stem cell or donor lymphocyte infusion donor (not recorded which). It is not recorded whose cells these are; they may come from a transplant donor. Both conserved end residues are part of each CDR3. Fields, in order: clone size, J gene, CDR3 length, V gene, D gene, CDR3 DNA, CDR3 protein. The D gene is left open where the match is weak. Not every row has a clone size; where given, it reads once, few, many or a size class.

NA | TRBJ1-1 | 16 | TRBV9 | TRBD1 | TGTGCCAGCAGCGTTGCCCCAGGGGGCCCGGACACTGAAGCTTTCTTT | CASSVAPGGPDTEAFF
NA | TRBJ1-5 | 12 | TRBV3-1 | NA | TGTGCCAGCAGCCAAGATAATCAGCCCCAGCATTTT | CASSQDNQPQHF
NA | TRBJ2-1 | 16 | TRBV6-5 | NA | TGTGCCAGCAGTTACCGTGCAGCCAGTAGCTACAATGAGCAGTTCTTC | CASSYRAASSYNEQFF
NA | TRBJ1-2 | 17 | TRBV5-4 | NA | TGTGCCAGCAGCTTGGTTCGGGGTATATTACCCAACTATGGCTACACCTTC | CASSLVRGILPNYGYTF
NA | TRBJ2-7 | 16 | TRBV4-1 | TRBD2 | TGCGCCAGCAGCCAAGATCTCGTGGTGTGGGGGGGCGAGCAGTACTTC | CASSQDLVVWGGEQYF
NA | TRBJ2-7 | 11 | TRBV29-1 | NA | TGCAGCGGCCTTAGCTGGGACGAGCAGTACTTC | CSGLSWDEQYF
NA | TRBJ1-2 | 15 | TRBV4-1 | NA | TGCGCCAGCAGCCAAGATACCGGGGACGGCTATGGCTACACCTTC | CASSQDTGDGYGYTF
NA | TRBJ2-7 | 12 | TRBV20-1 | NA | TGCAGTGCTACGGTCGAGGGTTACGAGCAGTACTTC | CSATVEGYEQYF
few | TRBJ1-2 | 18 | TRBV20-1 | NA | TGCAGTGCTAGAGATCCGCGGACACCTTCCCCTCTAGGCTATGGCTACACCTTC | CSARDPRTPSPLGYGYTF
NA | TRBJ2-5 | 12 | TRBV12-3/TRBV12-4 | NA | TGTGCCAGCAGAGCGGGTAGGGAGACCCAGTACTTC | CASRAGRETQYF
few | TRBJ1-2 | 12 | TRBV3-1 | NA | TGTGCCAGCAGCCAAGATATGCAGTCCTACACCTTC | CASSQDMQSYTF
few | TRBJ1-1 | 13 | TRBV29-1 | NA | TGCAGCGTCGGCGGGCTAATGAACACTGAAGCTTTCTTT | CSVGGLMNTEAFF
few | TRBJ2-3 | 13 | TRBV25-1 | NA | TGTGCCAGCCTGCGGGACAGCACAGATACGCAGTATTTT | CASLRDSTDTQYF
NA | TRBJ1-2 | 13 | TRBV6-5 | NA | TGTGCCAGCAAAGAGTCTGCGAACTATGGCTACACCTTC | CASKESANYGYTF
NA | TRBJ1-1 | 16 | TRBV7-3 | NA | TGTGCCAGCAGCTTAAGTGGAGCGGGAGGGAACACTGAAGCTTTCTTT | CASSLSGAGGNTEAFF
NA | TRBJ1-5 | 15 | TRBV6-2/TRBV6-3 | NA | TGTGCCAGCAGGGACGGTATGGAGGGCAATCAGCCCCAGCATTTT | CASRDGMEGNQPQHF
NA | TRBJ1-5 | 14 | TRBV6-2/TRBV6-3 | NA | TGTGCCAGCAGTTACATTCCGGGGAATCAGCCCCAGCATTTT | CASSYIPGNQPQHF
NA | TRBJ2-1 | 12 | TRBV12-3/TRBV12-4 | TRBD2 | TGTGCCAGCAGTTTCGGGGGGAATGAGCAGTTCTTC | CASSFGGNEQFF
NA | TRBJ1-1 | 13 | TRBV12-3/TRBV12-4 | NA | TGTGCCAGCAGGACCCCGCTGAACACTGAAGCTTTCTTT | CASRTPLNTEAFF
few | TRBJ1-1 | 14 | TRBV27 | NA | TGTGCCAGCAGTGGCTTACCGGCCGCGGCTGAAGCTTTCTTT | CASSGLPAAAEAFF
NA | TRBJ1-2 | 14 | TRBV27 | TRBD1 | TGTGCCAGCAGTCCACAGGGGGCGGCCTATGGCTACACCTTC | CASSPQGAAYGYTF
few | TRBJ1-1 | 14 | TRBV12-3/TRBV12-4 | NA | TGTGCCAGCAGTTTTGTGTCACAAGGCGTTGAAGCTTTCTTT | CASSFVSQGVEAFF
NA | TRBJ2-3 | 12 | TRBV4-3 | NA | TGCGCCAGCAGCCAAGGGGGATACACGCAGTATTTT | CASSQGGYTQYF
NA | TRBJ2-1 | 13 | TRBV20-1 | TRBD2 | TGCAGTGCAGCTCCGGGACTAGCGGGAAGACCCGTCTTC | CSAAPGLAGRPVF
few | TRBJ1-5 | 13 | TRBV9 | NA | TGTGCCAGCAGCGTCCGGGGCAATCAGCCCCAGCATTTT | CASSVRGNQPQHF
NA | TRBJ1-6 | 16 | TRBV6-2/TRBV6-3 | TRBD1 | TGTGCCAGCAGCCCGGACAGGGTGATAAGTAATTCACCCCTCCACTTT | CASSPDRVISNSPLHF
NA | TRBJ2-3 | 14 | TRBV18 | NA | TGTGCCAGCTCACCCGACTGGGAGACAGATACGCAGTATTTT | CASSPDWETDTQYF
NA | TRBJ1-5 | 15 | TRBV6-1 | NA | TGTGCCAGCAGTGACTCTCAGCTTAGCAATCAGCCCCAGCATTTT | CASSDSQLSNQPQHF
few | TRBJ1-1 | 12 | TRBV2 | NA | TGTGCCAGCCGCCCAGACGACACTGAAGCTTTCTTT | CASRPDDTEAFF
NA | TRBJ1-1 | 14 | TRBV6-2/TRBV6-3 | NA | TGTGCCAGCAGTTACATCAGAATGAACACTGAAGCTTTCTTT | CASSYIRMNTEAFF
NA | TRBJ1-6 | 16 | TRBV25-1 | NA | TGTGCCAGCAGCTCCGGGACGGTCCTTTATAATTCACCCCTCCACTTT | CASSSGTVLYNSPLHF
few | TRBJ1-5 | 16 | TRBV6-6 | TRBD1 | TGTGCCAGCAGTAATCCCACAGGGGTTGGCAATCAGCCCCAGCATTTT | CASSNPTGVGNQPQHF
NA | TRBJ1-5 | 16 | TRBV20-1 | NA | TGCAGTGCTAGAGACTTGACCGGGAGAGGCAATCAGCCCCAGCATTTT | CSARDLTGRGNQPQHF
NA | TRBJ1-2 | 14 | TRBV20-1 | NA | TGCAGTGCTAGAGGGTGGGCAAATAACTATGGCTACACCTTC | CSARGWANNYGYTF
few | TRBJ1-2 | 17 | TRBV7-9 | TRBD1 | TGTGCCAGCAGCTTAAACTGGGGCGGGACAGGCCTTCGCGGCTACACCTTC | CASSLNWGGTGLRGYTF
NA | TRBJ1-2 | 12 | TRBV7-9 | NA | TGTGCCAGCAGCTTAGTTAATGGTGGCTACACCTTC | CASSLVNGGYTF
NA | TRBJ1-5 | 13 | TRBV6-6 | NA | TGTGCCAGCAGTGAGCAGGCTCTTCAGCCCCAGCATTTT | CASSEQALQPQHF
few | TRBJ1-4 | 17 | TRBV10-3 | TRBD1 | TGTGCCATCAGTGAGCTCCCGGGACAGGCAGAGGATGAAAAACTGTTTTTT | CAISELPGQAEDEKLFF
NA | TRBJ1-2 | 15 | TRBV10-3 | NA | TGTGCCATCAGTGAGTTCGAGGAACTGGCCTATGGCTACACCTTC | CAISEFEELAYGYTF
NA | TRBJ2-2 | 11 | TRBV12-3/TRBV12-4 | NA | TGTGCCAGCAGTTCGGGCGGGGAGCTGTTTTTT | CASSSGGELFF
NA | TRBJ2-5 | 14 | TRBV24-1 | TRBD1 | TGTGCCACCGGATTAAGCGGACAGGAAGAGACCCAGTACTTC | CATGLSGQEETQYF
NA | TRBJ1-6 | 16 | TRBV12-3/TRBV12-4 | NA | TGTGCCAGCAGCCCCAACTCCCAACTGAATAATTCACCCCTCCACTTT | CASSPNSQLNNSPLHF
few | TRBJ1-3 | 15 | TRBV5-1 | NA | TGCGCCAGCAGCGCGGTTTCTGGGCGCGGAAACACCATATATTTT | CASSAVSGRGNTIYF
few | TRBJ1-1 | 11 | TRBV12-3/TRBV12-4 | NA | TGTGCCAGCAGTTTAGGGATTGAAGCTTTCTTT | CASSLGIEAFF
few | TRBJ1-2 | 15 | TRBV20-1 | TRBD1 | TGCAGTGCTAGAGACATGACAGGGAGCAACTATGGCTACACCTTC | CSARDMTGSNYGYTF
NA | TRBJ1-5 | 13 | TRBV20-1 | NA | TGCAGTGCTAGATTCGATAGCAATCAGCCCCAGCATTTT | CSARFDSNQPQHF
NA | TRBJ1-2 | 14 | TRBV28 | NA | TGTGCCAGCAGTTTAATGTCAGCCCCCCATGGCTACACCTTC | CASSLMSAPHGYTF
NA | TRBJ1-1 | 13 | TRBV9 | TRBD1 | TGTGCCAGCAACCAGGGGGTGAACACTGAAGCTTTCTTT | CASNQGVNTEAFF
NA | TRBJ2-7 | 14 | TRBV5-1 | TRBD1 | TGCGCCAGCAATAGGGACAGGGACAACTACGAGCAGTACTTC | CASNRDRDNYEQYF
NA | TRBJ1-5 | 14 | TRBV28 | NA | TGTGCCAGCAGTTTATGGCCTCGGGATCAGCCCCAGCATTTT | CASSLWPRDQPQHF
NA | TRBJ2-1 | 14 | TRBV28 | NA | TGTGCCAGCACAGGCTCGGGGACCTACAATGAGCAGTTCTTC | CASTGSGTYNEQFF
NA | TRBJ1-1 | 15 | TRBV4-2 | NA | TGTGCCAGCAGCCAAGGATCAGGGGCCGGCACTGAAGCTTTCTTT | CASSQGSGAGTEAFF
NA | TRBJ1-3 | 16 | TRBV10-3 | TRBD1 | TGTGCCATCAGTGAGGGGACAGGAGGGCCTGGAAACACCATATATTTT | CAISEGTGGPGNTIYF
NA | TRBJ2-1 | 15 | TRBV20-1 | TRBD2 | TGCAGTGCCAGGGACCTTTTTAGGGAGGGCGATGAGCAGTTCTTC | CSARDLFREGDEQFF
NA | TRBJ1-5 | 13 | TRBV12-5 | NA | TGTGCTAGTGGTACGGGGGTTGGTCAGCCCCAGCATTTT | CASGTGVGQPQHF